This TCR beta chain was documented in a study of post-analysis software for immune sequencing data. Losses at the gene ends were 3 bases for V and 4 bases for J; bases not matched to a gene: 10. The CDR3 contains 15 residues. The germline gives CDR1 SGDLS, CDR2 YYNGEE. Study-level points and caveats: Relative to controls, patients had five TRBV segments at higher frequency, with TRBV5-6, TRBV5-1 and TRBV20-1 among these. There was significantly lower normalized Chao1 diversity in multiple sclerosis patients than in controls.

As for this clonotype: Antigen specificity is unknown.

Unique molecular identifiers were built into the TCR beta cDNA libraries. When 1 to 10 million T cells were used, they gave roughly 500,000 cDNA molecules. In TCRdb, the PCR reads were re-called with MiXCR into one record per CDR3 protein. The repertoire holds around 440,000 distinct CDR3 sequences, less than 45% seen once, with around 10% in the top ten. The chain links TRBV9 to TRBJ2-7, with 7 bases matching TRBD2. The sequence was obtained from a girl aged 10-17 years with multiple sclerosis. The sample was blood. For the CDR3, the DNA is TGTGCCAGCAGCGCGCTAGACTCGGGGGGATACGAGCAGTACTTC. It specifies CASSALDSGGYEQYF.